This T cell receptor beta chain was documented in a study of shared clonotypes between healthy human individuals. Sequencing was at deep level. Unsorted PBMC DNA sequencing spanned ten immunoSEQ deep assay plates. The protocol was immunoSEQ multiplex PCR, while the TCRdb copy is restricted to in-frame clones and leaves out a portion. The sample includes some 500,000 clones, roughly 80% of them seen just once. Donors were Caucasian adults residing in Nashville, Tennessee, USA. Study conclusions and caveats: Limited genetic and exposure-history diversity came from having few donors.

Germline-derived CDR1 and CDR2 are SGHAT and FQDESV (reference sequence). The CDR3 is 11 amino acids. The V end was cut by 0 bases, the J end by 4 bases, with 1 base between. Ten or more counts support this clone. What it recognizes is unknown. The TCR originated in a middle-aged woman in good health. Some clones in this sample may be carry-over from other donors' samples. Sequencing was performed on PBMCs. The J gene is TRBJ2-7, the V gene TRBV11-1; D gene uncertain. For the CDR3, the DNA is TGTGCCAGCAGCTTAGCTTACGAGCAGTACTTC. It codes for CASSLAYEQYF.